The clone carrying this T cell receptor beta chain was counted at least ten times. Germline is not matched at one junction end, which may reflect a read error. This specimen belongs to a study of Graves' ophthalmopathy and Graves' hyperthyroidism. Amplification of the TCR beta CDR3 regions used RNA transcripts (as template). RT-PCR in the first round used HTBI primers; a second-round multiplex PCR followed. In TCRdb, the multiplex PCR reads were re-called with MiXCR into one record per CDR3 protein. The data show a few hundred thousand distinct CDR3 sequences, 17% seen once. Germline CDR1 MNHEY, CDR2 SMNVEV (reference sequence). This CDR3 is 14 amino acids long.

This chain links TRBV27 with TRBJ2-7, with a tentative D call TRBD1 (5 bases). This TCR came from an adult woman with stable Graves' hyperthyroidism. Material for sequencing was peripheral blood. CDR3 loop: CASSLSTGTYEQYF. For the CDR3, the DNA is TGTGCCAGCAGTCTATCAACAGGAACCTACGAGCAGTACTTC.